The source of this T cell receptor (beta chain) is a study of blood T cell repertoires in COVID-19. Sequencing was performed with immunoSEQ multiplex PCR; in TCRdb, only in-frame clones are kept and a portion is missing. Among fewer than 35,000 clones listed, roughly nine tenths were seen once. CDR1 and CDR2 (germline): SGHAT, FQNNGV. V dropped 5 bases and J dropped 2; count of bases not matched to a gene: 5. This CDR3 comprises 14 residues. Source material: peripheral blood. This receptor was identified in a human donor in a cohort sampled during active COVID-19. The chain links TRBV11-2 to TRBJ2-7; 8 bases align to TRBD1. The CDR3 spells CASSAPGQAYEQYF. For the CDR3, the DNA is TGTGCCAGCAGCGCACCGGGACAGGCCTACGAGCAGTACTTC.